This T cell receptor beta chain was profiled in a study of T cells in Graves' hyperthyroidism and ophthalmopathy (dated by TCRdb to the late 2010s). About the study as a whole: To identify distinguishing TCR V-J signatures, a discovery cohort of roughly 100 patients was used, comprising some 43 with Graves' ophthalmopathy and around 57 with stable Graves' hyperthyroidism. Following sampling, methimazole starting at 30 mg daily was given to hyperthyroidism patients, and high-dose intravenous methylprednisolone was given to ophthalmopathy patients. In addition, the study compared T-cell repertoires in thyroid tissue and in blood from five or six Graves' hyperthyroidism patients. Whether ophthalmopathy could be predicted prospectively was tested in an independent validation cohort made up of approximately 19 hyperthyroidism patients plus 17 patients who later progressed to ophthalmopathy. The 100 discovery patients were randomly divided into training and test sets at a 7:3 ratio. The paper describes TCR Vbeta CDR3 sequencing of 130 to 150 peripheral blood samples, made up of approximately 40 ophthalmopathy patients, 70 to 75 hyperthyroidism patients and 17 progressor patients. Study-wide conclusions, independent of this receptor: Ophthalmopathy was separated from stable hyperthyroidism by a 13 V-J signature model, with around 90% sensitivity and about 81% specificity obtained in cross-validation and 80%/75% obtained in testing. Most expanded thyroid clonotypes (frequency above 0.001) were also detected in blood, suggesting blood repertoires may reflect thyroid immune responses. In validation, the model predicted progression to ophthalmopathy a median of about 5.9 months before onset, with about 64% sensitivity and more than 72% specificity. Sample size was not statistically predetermined, and investigators were not blinded to group allocation.

The germline V gene encodes CDR1 LNHNV and CDR2 YYDKDF (reference sequence). Compared with germline, V lacks 6 bases and J lacks 2 bases; bases without a gene match: 10. Inclusive of the bounding cysteine and phenylalanine, the CDR3 is 16 residues long. Of the read, only the CDR3 DNA is kept; its 48 bases are in frame from base 1. Amplification of TCR beta CDR3 regions was carried out from RNA transcripts. A first-round RT-PCR of the TCR CDR3 used the HTBI primer set with the Qiagen OneStep RT-PCR kit. The libraries were constructed in a second round of multiplex PCR and then size-selected and purified. Libraries were sequenced paired-end with 100 bp reads on an Illumina HiSeq2000. On the study's bioinformatics: Raw data were processed with SOAPnuke, discarding reads with adapters, uncalled bases, mean Phred below 15, or no exact constant-primer or identifier match. High-quality paired reads were merged with COPE v1.2.5, and unique nucleotide sequences were defined as clonotypes. Clonotypes were aligned to IMGT TRBV, TRBD and TRBJ reference segments using MiTCR v1.1. The analysis included only V-J combinations with a frequency above 0.0001, which together covered more than 98% of the repertoires. A TCS score was defined as the ratio of F50 (clonal expansion) to E x V (chaos), with BLOSUM62-based TCRdist applied between CDR3 peptides within each V-J. Welch's t-statistics and random forest reduced 514 V-J features to about 12, which were used in a naive Bayes classifier (R e1071). The public reads were run again by TCRdb, first through fastp at Q25 and then through MiXCR, and only productive beta chains were kept. Duplicate CDR3 protein sequences are folded into a single record with the most common DNA and genes. Here the V and J calls rest on TCRdb's processing, not on the authors' analysis. The sample table records 600,000 or so distinct CDR3 sequences; around 46% of these occur just once. The ten most abundant clones make up about 7.9% of the sample.

As for this clonotype: It lacks a known antigen. No base quality values were provided; no much bigger clone lies one nucleotide off.

Graves' hyperthyroidism was defined as stable when no progression to ophthalmopathy occurred over 18 months of follow-up. The hyperthyroidism patients were between 18 and 65 years old and newly diagnosed, with a disease duration of less than 2 months. The study excluded patients with uncontrolled infections, other autoimmune diseases, pregnancy or lactation. Diagnoses were based on clinical symptoms, serum thyroxine and TRAb, thyroid ultrasound and orbital computed tomography. Total RNA was extracted using Trizol reagent, and RNA quality was assessed on an Agilent 2100 Bioanalyzer. The sequence came from a woman younger than 30 with Graves' hyperthyroidism. Donor details come from another sample of the same person, matched by shared clones. The chain is encoded by TRBV15 joined to TRBJ2-5, with 9 middle bases fitting TRBD2. Sequenced sample: peripheral blood or thyroid tissue (not recorded which). The nucleotide sequence reads as follows: TGTGCCACCAGGCCATATAGCGGGAGAGGACAAGAGACCCAGTACTTC. This is translated as CATRPYSGRGQETQYF.